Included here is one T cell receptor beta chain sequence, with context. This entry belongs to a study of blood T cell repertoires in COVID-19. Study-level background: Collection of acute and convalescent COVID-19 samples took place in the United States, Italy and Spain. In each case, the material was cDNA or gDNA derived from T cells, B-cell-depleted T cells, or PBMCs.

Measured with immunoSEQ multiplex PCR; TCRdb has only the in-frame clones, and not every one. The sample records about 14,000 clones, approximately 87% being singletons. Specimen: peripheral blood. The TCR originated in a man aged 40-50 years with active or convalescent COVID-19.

As DNA, the CDR3 is TGTGCCAGCACCCTGGGGGCTGGCTACACCTTC. It is translated as CASTLGAGYTF. The V call is TRBV5-6, the J call TRBJ1-2; D is possibly TRBD1 (6 bases). V dropped 6 bases and J dropped 7 bases, with 10 bases sitting between them. The germline V gene has CDR1 SGHDT and CDR2 YYEEEE. The CDR3 has 11 amino acids.